The source of this T cell receptor beta chain is a study of cytomegalovirus exposure and HLA in healthy donors (dated by TCRdb to about 2017). With regard to the full study: An earlier analysis of a few hundred of the donors reported about 300 Gb of sequence data and 117 million unique TCR beta sequences obtained from 150 million to 200 million T cells. An early release that covered roughly 600 HLA-typed donors contained approximately 300 gigabases of sequencing data and about 93 million unique TCR sequences. Among the roughly 400 genotyped donors, roughly 80% belonged to the genetic ancestry cluster associated with self-reported Caucasian donors. The study aimed to test whether signatures of past pathogen exposure could be identified by cataloging public T cell receptors. Using immunosequencing, the study profiled T cell repertoires from 666 subjects and related those repertoires to cytomegalovirus serostatus. A separate validation cohort of over 95 different subjects was used in addition to the roughly 720-subject first cohort. High-throughput TCR immunosequencing, statistical association of individual TCRs with disease status, and machine learning were combined to predict cytomegalovirus infection status. To study patterns of TCR occurrence, a later analysis re-analyzed previously published TCR beta repertoires from 700 or so donors and added high-resolution HLA genotyping. Rather than using new phenotypic data, the later analysis identified candidate immune exposures from TCR beta sequences and from how often those sequences occurred across donors. In an earlier analysis of around 540 of the donors, high-throughput TCR beta sequencing was used to judge whether each TCR beta V gene segment behaved as functional or pseudogenic. Donor age, sex, ethnicity and CMV serostatus were compiled alongside the repertoire data. In a later genetic analysis, genome-wide SNP genotypes for about 55% of the 666 donors were used, and that subset was treated as a discovery cohort. Every repertoire in the discovery cohort had been generated on one and the same sequencing platform. HLA typing included class I and class II loci at four-digit resolution. The number of donors typed differed by locus, with roughly 620-630 for A, B, C, DRB1 and DQB1, 522 for DQA1, nearly 610 for DPA1, and 472 for DPB1. Roughly five DR-DQ haplotypes were handled as single units for association and clustering, since linkage in the cohort was strong. On average, over 200,000 unique TCR beta nucleotide sequences were sequenced per donor among 398 genotyped donors of the cohort, with 15% to 20% of those sequences being non-productive.

CDR1 and CDR2 (MNHEY, SMNVEV) derive from the germline V gene (reference sequence). Relative to germline, V is 10 bases shorter and J is 1 base shorter, with 20 bases between their ends. Measured from the cysteine to the phenylalanine, the CDR3 is 16 residues long. Only the CDR3 region is kept as DNA, spanning 48 bases read in frame from base 1. On this clone: There is no known antigen for this receptor. No base quality values were provided; no much bigger clone lies one nucleotide off.

The cohort consisted of hundreds of healthy bone marrow donors. At the time of sampling, all cohort members were nominally healthy, though unrecorded immune exposures were likely present. The donor was CMV seropositive and was included in the group of 250 to 350 seropositive cohort members. Every donor gave a peripheral blood sample, and the peripheral blood mononuclear cells from that sample were used for TCR beta sequencing. Genomic DNA extraction from the blood cell samples was performed with the Qiagen DNeasy Blood Extraction Kit. Libraries were built with the immunoSEQ multiplex PCR assay. A mixture of 60 forward primers for TCR Vbeta segments and 13 reverse primers for TCR Jbeta segments was used in the multiplex PCR. A multiplex PCR assay on genomic DNA amplified the CDR3 region of rearranged TCR beta genes. Amplified TCR beta libraries were sequenced as 87-base-pair reads on the Illumina HiSeq System. The paper's data handling went like this. In a later analysis, tens of millions of unique TCR beta chains were counted across the 690 or so repertoires, and approximately 11 million of these chains were shared by at least two donors. To remove PCR and sequencing errors, raw reads were error-corrected and collapsed into unique sequences using a nearest-neighbor algorithm that merged closely related sequences. CDR3 sequences were aligned to IMGT reference sequences to assign V, D and J gene segments. For a sequence to be retained, a match of at least six nucleotides was required to both a V gene segment and a J gene segment. A rearrangement was called productive if the CDR3 had no stop codons and remained in frame with V and J, and every other rearrangement was called non-productive. Following IMGT convention, CDR3 was defined as the stretch from the second conserved V-encoded cysteine up to the conserved J-encoded phenylalanine. Sequences without an unambiguous match to a single V gene segment were excluded from the earlier analysis of 450 to 650 of the donors. An earlier analysis of 587 of the donors classified V segments as functional when productive rearrangements were above 56.7% and as segregating when the standard deviation between donors was above 5%. To diagnose cytomegalovirus status from the catalog of TCR beta chain sequences, a statistical classification framework was built. In a later analysis, TCR nucleotide sequences were compared against IMGT/GENE-DB human TR gene sequences so that V and J genes could be assigned. Using the TCRdist pipeline, a later analysis assigned CDR3 sequences along with most-parsimonious VDJ recombination scenarios. A later analysis defined each TCR beta chain by its CDR3 amino acid sequence plus V-gene family, and excluded reads lacking a unique V-gene family. A later analysis removed nearly 600 highly shared, low-generation-probability nucleotide sequences to deal with suspected cross-contamination and a sequencing artifact. In a later analysis, a clonal expansion index for each public chain was calculated from normalized within-repertoire ranks of inferred template counts. Generation probabilities in a later analysis came from a VDJ recombination model fitted to out-of-frame rearrangements, and those results were checked against IGoR. In a later analysis, hypergeometric tests were used to score TCR-TCR, TCR-HLA and TCR-CMV co-occurrence, with a repertoire-size bias correction applied to TCR pairs. False discovery rates were estimated in a later analysis by permuting HLA or CMV assignments 20 times. A later analysis grouped co-occurring TCRs with DBSCAN, adding TCRdist sequence similarity when clustering within HLA-allele-positive subsets. Repertoires with fewer than 30,000 or more than 120,000 public chains, plus five repertoires with anomalous nucleotide sharing, were excluded from co-occurrence clustering. This is the immuneACCESS table as TCRdb keeps it, with only in-frame sequences that have V and J called. A part of the clones is gone; compared with another copy, unresolved V genes explain less than half, and the rest is unexplained. The V and J calls and the clone size are those of that table, but D and trimming were determined from the DNA. The sample includes 120,000 to 150,000 clones, with around three quarters observed a single time. Under 7.5% of the sample goes to the ten largest clones.

General study outcomes and caveats: Because HLA typing was missing for some donors at each locus, association tests included only the typed subset. According to a later analysis, parvovirus B19, influenza, CMV and Epstein-Barr virus appeared linked to several top co-occurrence clusters. Some IMGT-functional V segments, including TRBV6-2 and TRBV6-3, could not be distinguished by the 87-base-pair reads and were therefore excluded. A later analysis found that most CMV-associated TCR beta chains appeared HLA-restricted, with HLA associations seemingly driven largely by CMV exposure. In both the original and validation cohorts, the classifier was reported to diagnose cytomegalovirus status with high specificity and sensitivity. A further reported finding was that TCR beta sequences accurately predicted the HLA-A and HLA-B alleles for most subjects in the first cohort. A few of the identified cytomegalovirus-associated TCR beta chains were confirmed in vitro to be specific for cytomegalovirus antigens. The study listed 150 to 200 TCR beta chains as associated with cytomegalovirus. An earlier analysis of approximately 530 of the donors showed that most TCR beta V segments appeared in productive rearrangements either about 90% or about 30% of the time, which broadly matched IMGT annotations. Linkage disequilibrium might explain the correlated functional status among segregating V segments, but an unknown experimental factor could not be ruled out. For the cohort, immune exposure information was limited to CMV serostatus. The presence/absence analyses assumed that sequencing depth was roughly uniform across donors, and that assumption may not be true. Compared with equally common non-associated chains, HLA-associated TCR beta chains in a later analysis were more clonally expanded and had lower generation probabilities. A cluster of highly shared sequence variants was judged likely to be a technical artifact of the sequencing pipeline. Because counts were too low, some 17 rarely observed V segments, including chromosome 9 orphons, were left out of the earlier analysis of approximately 580 of the donors. In a later analysis, the rate of TCR association differed among HLA loci, with DRB1 alleles having the most associated TCRs and HLA-C alleles having the fewest. This cohort had only TCR beta chains sequenced, and the lack of alpha or paired-chain data limited which features could be detected. The authors suggested that the approach could potentially be generalized to other disease states and immunological phenotypes. According to a later genetic analysis, donors in an Asian-associated ancestry cluster had fewer N-insertions in productive TCRs than the approximately 630-donor mean. Specific HLA alleles were associated with 15,000 to 20,000 TCR beta sequences at a false discovery rate of 0.05 in a later analysis. An association between a missense DCLRE1C variant and V-gene and J-gene trimming of TCR beta chains was found in a later genetic analysis and replicated in an independent cohort. Across donors, most TCR sequences were observed very rarely, whereas some public TCRs were present in many individuals. Strong co-occurrence of HLA alleles, especially DR and DQ, made assigning TCR associations to individual alleles difficult.

This receptor chain uses TRBV27 and TRBJ1-5; a tentative D match to TRBD1 spans 6 bases. This clonotype was sampled from a man aged 40-49 years in good health and CMV-seropositive. The sample consisted of PBMCs. For the CDR3, the sequence is CATRGAGLGSNQPQHF. The DNA is TGTGCCACCAGGGGAGCAGGACTAGGGAGCAATCAGCCCCAGCATTTT.